This is a list of T cell receptor beta chains from one sample in a study of T-cell reconstitution after alpha-beta-depleted transplantation in children. Each CDR3 protein gets one entry after TCRdb re-called the PCR reads with MiXCR. The table has about 500,000 distinct CDR3 sequences, over 25% seen once. The sequenced sample was PBMCs from the stem cell graft donor, obtained from the stem cell graft. These receptors all come from a human donor who donated a stem cell graft to a child with aplastic anemia. Both conserved end residues are part of each CDR3. D genes are given only for firm matches. Clone size, where shown, is once, few, many, or a class for clones that have expanded.

TRBJ1-4 . TRBD1 TRBV5-1 TGCGCCAGCAGGACATTGACAGGGGTTTCTGAAAAACTGTTTTTT CASRTLTGVSEKLFF
TRBJ2-7 few . TRBV28 TGTGCCAGCACCGCTAGGGCTTATCAGTACGAGCAGTACTTC CASTARAYQYEQYF
TRBJ2-7 . . TRBV9 TGTGCCAGCAGCGTAGGTGGGGTTTCATCCTACGAGCAGTACTTC CASSVGGVSSYEQYF
TRBJ2-5 many . TRBV20-1 TGCAGTGCTAAATTAGGAGCCCAGTACTTC CSAKLGAQYF
TRBJ2-1 . . TRBV4-1 TGCGCCAGCAGCCAAGATTGGGGGCTAGCAGGATACAATGAGCAGTTCTTC CASSQDWGLAGYNEQFF
TRBJ1-4 few . TRBV12-3/TRBV12-4 TGTGCCAGCAGCCTGGACAGTCCTCCTAATGAAAAACTGTTTTTT CASSLDSPPNEKLFF
TRBJ1-3 . . TRBV18 TGTGCCAGCTCACCCGGGCAGGACACCATATATTTT CASSPGQDTIYF
TRBJ2-2 . . TRBV14 TGTGCCAGCAGCGCTTTGAGGGGGTCGGAGCTGTTTTTT CASSALRGSELFF
TRBJ1-5 once TRBD1 TRBV5-5 TGTGCCAGCAGCTGGGGACAGGGGGACAATCAGCCCCAGCATTTT CASSWGQGDNQPQHF
TRBJ2-1 few TRBD2 TRBV27 TGTGCCAGCAGTTTCGCGGGAGGCCTTACGGGGAATGAGCAGTTCTTC CASSFAGGLTGNEQFF
TRBJ2-3 . TRBD2 TRBV20-1 TGCAGTGCTAGCCGGCGGGAGGGCCAGTTCACAGATACGCAGTATTTT CSASRREGQFTDTQYF
TRBJ1-5 . . TRBV12-3/TRBV12-4 TGTGCCAGCACCACCCATAGCAATCAGCCCCAGCATTTT CASTTHSNQPQHF
TRBJ2-6 . . TRBV5-5 TGTGCCAGCAGCTTGGACAGCCAGGGGGGGGCCAACGTCCTGACTTTC CASSLDSQGGANVLTF
TRBJ1-1 few . TRBV28 TGTGCCAGCAGTTTTCTGTACAGATTGAACACTGAAGCTTTCTTT CASSFLYRLNTEAFF
TRBJ2-2 . TRBD2 TRBV29-1 TGCAGCGTGGAGGGACTAGCGGGAGAGGACACCGGGGAGCTGTTTTTT CSVEGLAGEDTGELFF
TRBJ2-1 few TRBD2 TRBV7-2 TGTGCCAGCAGCTTAGCGGTCGCTAGCGGGATAGGCAATGAGCAGTTCTTC CASSLAVASGIGNEQFF
TRBJ1-2 . TRBD1 TRBV4-3 TGCGCCAGCAGCCGATGGACAGGAGGAGATGGCTACACCTTC CASSRWTGGDGYTF
TRBJ2-2 . TRBD2 TRBV7-3 TGTGCCAGCAGCTCTAGCGGGAGGGCCATCGGGGAGCTGTTTTTT CASSSSGRAIGELFF
TRBJ2-5 once TRBD1 TRBV5-1 TGCGCCAGCTACGACAGGGGCCGTGGGCAAGAGACCCAGTACTTC CASYDRGRGQETQYF
TRBJ2-5 . . TRBV27 TGTGCCAGCAGTTTATTTTCAGGGGATGAGACCCAGTACTTC CASSLFSGDETQYF
TRBJ1-3 . . TRBV7-9 TGTGCCAGCAGCTTATCGACAGACTCTGGAAACACCATATATTTT CASSLSTDSGNTIYF
TRBJ2-1 . . TRBV13 TGTGCCAGCGCCCTAGGGCCAGCGTACAATGAGCAGTTCTTC CASALGPAYNEQFF
TRBJ2-5 few . TRBV7-3 TGTGCCAGCAGTCGGGGAGGACTCAATCAAGAGACCCAGTACTTC CASSRGGLNQETQYF
TRBJ2-3 few . TRBV9 TGTGCCAGCAGCGCCCTGAGAGCAGGGGGCACAGATACGCAGTATTTT CASSALRAGGTDTQYF
TRBJ2-1 . . TRBV9 TGTGCCAGCAGCGTAGGCTTGGACGGATTATACAATGACCAGTTCTTC CASSVGLDGLYNDQFF
TRBJ1-1 few . TRBV7-2 TGTGCCAGCAGCCCAGGGACCTTAAACACTGAAGCTTTCTTT CASSPGTLNTEAFF
TRBJ2-5 few . TRBV18 TGTGCCAGCTCACCCCGCGTGGGAAGGGCAGAGACCCAGTACTTC CASSPRVGRAETQYF
TRBJ2-6 few TRBD1 TRBV12-3/TRBV12-4 TGTGCCAGCAGCCCGGCCACCCGGGAGACAGGGGGCGTTGTGGCCAACGTCCTGACTTTC CASSPATRETGGVVANVLTF
TRBJ1-1 . . TRBV20-1 TGCAGTGCTCACAGGGTCACTGAAGCTTTCTTT CSAHRVTEAFF
TRBJ2-1 . . TRBV7-2 TGTGCCAGCTCCCGTCTCAATGAGCAGTTCTTC CASSRLNEQFF
TRBJ1-4 . . TRBV7-8 TGTGCCAGCAGCGAATACCGGGACACAAATGAAAAACTGTTTTTT CASSEYRDTNEKLFF